This T cell receptor (beta chain) was sequenced in a study of cytomegalovirus exposure and HLA in healthy donors (dated by TCRdb to 2016 to 2017). Regarding the study in general: According to an earlier analysis of 450 to 650 of the donors, 150 million to 200 million T cells yielded 100 million or so unique TCR beta sequences and less than 300 Gb of sequence data. Approximately 310 gigabases of sequencing data and 70 million to 85 million unique TCR sequences were included in an early release covering roughly 600 HLA-typed donors. Of the roughly 390 genotyped donors, 81% were placed in the genetic ancestry cluster associated with self-reported Caucasian donors. The study aimed to test whether cataloging public T cell receptors could reveal signatures of past pathogen exposure. The study profiled the T cell repertoires of hundreds of subjects by immunosequencing and related them to cytomegalovirus serostatus. A separate validation cohort of approximately 120 different subjects was used in addition to the roughly 620-subject first cohort. High-throughput TCR immunosequencing, statistical association of individual TCRs with disease status, and machine learning were combined to predict cytomegalovirus infection status. A later analysis re-examined previously published TCR beta repertoires from 600 to 700 donors and added high-resolution HLA genotyping to investigate patterns of TCR occurrence. Rather than using new phenotypic data, the later analysis identified candidate immune exposures from TCR beta sequences and from how often those sequences occurred across donors. An earlier analysis of about 620 of the donors applied high-throughput TCR beta sequencing to assess whether each TCR beta V gene segment acted as functional or pseudogenic. Alongside the repertoire data, information on donor age, sex, ethnicity and CMV serostatus was compiled. In a later genetic analysis, genome-wide SNP genotypes for about three fifths of the 666 donors were used, and that subset was treated as a discovery cohort. All discovery cohort repertoires had been generated using a single sequencing platform. Class I and class II HLA loci were covered by the typing at four-digit resolution. Typing coverage differed by locus: A, B, C, DRB1 and DQB1 were typed in roughly 629-630 donors, DQA1 in about 510, DPA1 in 600 to 610, and DPB1 in around 440. Several DR-DQ haplotypes were treated as single units for association and clustering because of strong linkage in the cohort. On average, about 240,000 unique TCR beta nucleotide sequences were sequenced per donor among a few hundred genotyped donors of the cohort, with 15% to 20% of those sequences being non-productive. The full study reports these points: In a later analysis, TCR association rates were found to vary across HLA loci, with the most associated TCRs seen for DRB1 alleles and the fewest for HLA-C alleles. According to the authors, the approach could potentially be generalized to other disease states and immunological phenotypes. Because HLA typing was unavailable for some donors at each locus, only the typed subset was used in association tests. A few of the identified cytomegalovirus-associated TCR beta chains were confirmed in vitro to be specific for cytomegalovirus antigens. The study listed 164 TCR beta chains as associated with cytomegalovirus. In both the original and validation cohorts, the classifier was reported to diagnose cytomegalovirus status with high specificity and sensitivity. A later analysis found that HLA-associated TCR beta chains were more clonally expanded and had lower generation probabilities than equally common non-associated chains. Most CMV-associated TCR beta chains appeared to be HLA-restricted in a later analysis, and the HLA associations seemed to be driven largely by CMV exposure. An association between a missense DCLRE1C variant and V-gene and J-gene trimming of TCR beta chains was found in a later genetic analysis and replicated in an independent cohort. Some IMGT-functional V segments, including TRBV6-2 and TRBV6-3, could not be distinguished by the 87-base-pair reads and were therefore excluded. Sequencing depth was assumed to be roughly uniform across donors in the presence/absence analyses, though that assumption may not hold. A later genetic analysis reported fewer N-insertions in productive TCRs among donors in an Asian-associated ancestry cluster than the roughly 620-donor mean. The earlier analysis of about 600 of the donors excluded some 16 rarely observed V segments, including chromosome 9 orphons, because counts were too low. Correlated functional status among segregating V segments might reflect linkage disequilibrium, but an unknown experimental factor could not be ruled out. For the cohort, immune exposure information was limited to CMV serostatus. Most TCR sequences were seen in very few donors, while some public TCRs were found in many individuals. A later analysis associated some 17,000 TCR beta sequences with specific HLA alleles at a false discovery rate of 0.05. Strong co-occurrence of HLA alleles, especially DR and DQ, made assigning TCR associations to individual alleles difficult. A later analysis reported that several top co-occurrence clusters appeared linked to parvovirus B19, influenza, CMV and Epstein-Barr virus. A further reported finding was that TCR beta sequences accurately predicted the HLA-A and HLA-B alleles for most subjects in the first cohort. A group of highly shared sequence variants was considered likely to be a technical artifact of the sequencing pipeline. Broadly in line with IMGT annotations, most TCR beta V segments showed up in productive rearrangements about 87% or about 30% of the time in an earlier analysis of a few hundred of the donors. This cohort had only TCR beta chains sequenced, and the lack of alpha or paired-chain data limited which features could be detected.

Turning to this clone: What antigen it recognizes has not been identified. No base quality information exists; no much larger clone differs at one position.

The library was prepared using the immunoSEQ multiplex PCR assay. The multiplex PCR relied on a mix of 60 forward primers for TCR Vbeta segments and 13 reverse primers for TCR Jbeta segments. Amplification of the CDR3 region of rearranged TCR beta genes was performed with a multiplex PCR assay on genomic DNA. The amplified TCR beta libraries were sequenced on the Illumina HiSeq System as 87-base-pair reads. The paper's data handling went like this. A later analysis tallied around 82 million unique TCR beta chains across the 640 or so repertoires, and approximately 12 million of those chains were shared by two or more donors. To remove PCR and sequencing errors, raw reads were error-corrected and collapsed into unique sequences using a nearest-neighbor algorithm that merged closely related sequences. To assign V, D and J gene segments, CDR3 sequences were aligned to IMGT reference sequences. Each retained sequence needed at least a six-nucleotide match to both a V gene segment and a J gene segment. Rearrangements were called productive when the CDR3 lacked stop codons and stayed in frame with V and J; all others were non-productive. CDR3 was defined by IMGT convention, running from the second conserved V-encoded cysteine to the conserved J-encoded phenylalanine. Sequences without an unambiguous match to a single V gene segment were excluded from the earlier analysis of approximately 600 of the donors. In an earlier analysis of 587 of the donors, V segments were called functional above 56.7% productive rearrangements and were called segregating when the between-donor standard deviation exceeded 5%. A statistical classification framework was built for diagnosing cytomegalovirus status from the catalog of TCR beta chain sequences. In a later analysis, TCR nucleotide sequences were compared against IMGT/GENE-DB human TR gene sequences so that V and J genes could be assigned. The TCRdist pipeline was used in a later analysis to assign CDR3 sequences and most-parsimonious VDJ recombination scenarios. In a later analysis, every TCR beta chain was defined by the combination of its CDR3 amino acid sequence and its V-gene family, and reads without a unique V-gene family were dropped. A later analysis removed several hundred highly shared, low-generation-probability nucleotide sequences to deal with suspected cross-contamination and a sequencing artifact. In a later analysis, a clonal expansion index was calculated for each public chain from normalized within-repertoire ranks of inferred template counts. A later analysis computed generation probabilities with a VDJ recombination model fitted to out-of-frame rearrangements, and checked the results against IGoR. Hypergeometric tests were used in a later analysis to score TCR-TCR, TCR-HLA and TCR-CMV co-occurrence, with a repertoire-size bias correction applied to the TCR pairs. A later analysis estimated false discovery rates by permuting HLA or CMV assignments 20 times. In a later analysis, co-occurring TCRs were grouped using DBSCAN, and TCRdist sequence similarity was added for clustering within HLA-allele-positive subsets. Repertoires with fewer than 30,000 or more than 120,000 public chains were left out of co-occurrence clustering, as were several repertoires with anomalous nucleotide sharing. What TCRdb holds here is the immuneACCESS table cut down to in-frame rearrangements. Part of the clones is not present; checked against another copy, under half of the missing clones reflect an unresolved V gene, and the others are unexplained. The V and J calls and clone size come from that table; D and trimming were worked out from the DNA. This sample is represented by fewer than 250,000 clones; under 85% of them were singletons. Around 1.6% of the sample rests with the top ten.

In total, more than 500 healthy bone marrow donors made up the cohort. All cohort members were sampled while nominally healthy, although unrecorded immune exposures were likely present. The donor tested CMV seronegative and was one of the 352 seronegative cohort members. Each donor provided a peripheral blood sample, and peripheral blood mononuclear cells were used for TCR beta sequencing. Genomic DNA extraction from the blood cell samples was performed with the Qiagen DNeasy Blood Extraction Kit. Relative to germline, V is missing 8 bases and J is missing 8 bases, with 9 bases of the junction outside any gene match. Its CDR3 holds 13 amino acids, cysteine through phenylalanine. Only the CDR3 part of the read is kept: 39 bases, read in frame from the first base. Based on the germline V gene, the CDR1 and CDR2 sequences are MRHNA and SNTAGT.

The sample consisted of PBMCs. The sequence is built from TRBV6-4 and TRBJ1-2; 9 junctional bases match TRBD1. This clonotype was sampled from a woman in her late teens or twenties in good health and CMV-seronegative. The nucleotides are TGTGCCAGCGATTTACAGGGGGCATACGGCTACACCTTC. The resulting protein is CASDLQGAYGYTF.